The following is a T cell receptor beta chain sequence with its context. Its antigen is undetermined. This may stem from a read error, because a much larger clone lies one nucleotide away. The CDR3 totals 17 residues. Germline assignment: CDR1 DFQATT and CDR2 SNEGSKA (reference sequence). The sample comes from a study of response to subunit inactivated influenza vaccine. The study, taken as a whole, reports: A suggestion made by the authors is that each seasonal influenza vaccination recruits few new T cells.

TCRdb itself ran the RT-PCR reads through MiXCR, one entry per CDR3 protein. The sample lists hundreds of thousands of distinct CDR3 sequences, about an eighth seen once, with about an eighth in the top ten. The receptor was derived from a man in his fifties or sixties who received an inactivated influenza vaccine. The starting material was PBMCs from blood, obtained roughly 47 days after vaccination. This chain links TRBV20-1 with TRBJ2-5; 14 positions match TRBD2. The CDR3 nucleotides are TGCTGTGCTGCCAGACTAGCGGGGGGGATCAGCCAAGAGACCCAGTACTTC. It is translated as CCAARLAGGISQETQYF.